This TCR beta chain is drawn from a study of shared clonotypes between healthy human individuals. Study observations and caveats: With several donors compared, 4.5% to 6.5% of naive CD4 clonotypes were shared.

Note on this clone: Antigen unknown.

Trimming pared 4 bases from V and 7 bases from J, leaving 15 bases between. The V gene's germline CDR1 is SGHRS and CDR2 YFSETQ. The CDR3 has 14 amino acids. CD4+ cells underwent separation, giving CD45RA+ naive and CD45RA-negative memory subsets. Clones were read by immunoSEQ multiplex PCR, and TCRdb kept only the in-frame ones, dropping some. The sample includes over 850,000 clones, 75% to 85% of them seen just once. The chain couples TRBV5-1 to TRBJ2-4, with a weak D call TRBD2 (6 bases). Sequences were obtained from memory CD4+ T cells from PBMCs. Subset defined: CD45RA-negative fraction. This sequence was found in a man between 18 and 29 years old in good health. Some clones in this sample may be carry-over from other donors' samples. For the CDR3, the DNA is TGCGCCAGCAGCACAGGACTATTCCCCAACATTCAGTACTTC. Translated: CASSTGLFPNIQYF. Supplemented by reference TRBV5-1 and TRBJ2-4, the full variable domain reads KAGVTQTPRYLIKTRGQQVTLSCSPISGHRSVSWYQQTPGQGLQFLFEYFSETQRNKGNFPGRFSGRQFSNSRSEMNVSTLELGDSALYLCASSTGLFPNIQYFGAGTRLSVL.